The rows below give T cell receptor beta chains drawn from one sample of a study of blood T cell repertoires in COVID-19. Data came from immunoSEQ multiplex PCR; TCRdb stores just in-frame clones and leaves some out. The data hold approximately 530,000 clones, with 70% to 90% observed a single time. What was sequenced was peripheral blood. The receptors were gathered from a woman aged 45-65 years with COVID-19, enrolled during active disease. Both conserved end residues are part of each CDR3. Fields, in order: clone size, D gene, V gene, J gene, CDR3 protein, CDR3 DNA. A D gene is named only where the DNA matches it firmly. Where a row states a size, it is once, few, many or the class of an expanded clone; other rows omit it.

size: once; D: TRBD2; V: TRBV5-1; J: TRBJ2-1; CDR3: CASSPRAQLAGANNEQFF; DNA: TGCGCCAGCAGCCCCAGAGCACAACTAGCGGGGGCTAACAATGAGCAGTTCTTC
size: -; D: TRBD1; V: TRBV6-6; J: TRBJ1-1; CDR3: CASSLREGTGALPLTTEAFF; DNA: TGTGCCAGCAGTCTAAGGGAAGGAACAGGGGCCCTACCACTAACCACTGAAGCTTTCTTT
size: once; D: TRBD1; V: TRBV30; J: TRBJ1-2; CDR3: CALKDRAGNYGYTF; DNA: TGTGCCTTAAAGGACAGGGCGGGTAACTATGGCTACACCTTC
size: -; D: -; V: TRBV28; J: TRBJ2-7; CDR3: CASSLTPPGHKPYEQYF; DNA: TGTGCCAGCAGTTTGACCCCTCCGGGACACAAACCCTACGAGCAGTACTTC
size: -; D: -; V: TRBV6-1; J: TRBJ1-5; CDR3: CASSEGPVEPQHF; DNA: TGTGCCAGCAGTGAAGGGCCTGTGGAGCCCCAGCATTTT
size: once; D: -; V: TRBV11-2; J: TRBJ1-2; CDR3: CASSPETKPTGYGYTF; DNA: TGTGCCAGCAGCCCGGAAACTAAACCGACCGGCTATGGCTACACCTTC
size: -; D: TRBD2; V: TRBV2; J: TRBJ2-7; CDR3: CASFLGGGRYEQYF; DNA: TGTGCCAGCTTCCTGGGGGGGGGTCGCTACGAGCAGTACTTC
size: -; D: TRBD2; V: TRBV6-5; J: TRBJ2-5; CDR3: CASSLGLAGGQETQYF; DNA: TGTGCCAGCAGTTTGGGACTAGCGGGGGGGCAAGAGACCCAGTACTTC
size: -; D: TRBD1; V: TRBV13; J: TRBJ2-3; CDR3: CASSTRDRSSTDTQYF; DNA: TGTGCCAGCAGCACCCGGGACAGGTCAAGCACAGATACGCAGTATTTT
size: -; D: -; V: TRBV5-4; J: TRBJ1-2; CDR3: CASSLESNYGYTF; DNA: TGTGCCAGCAGCTTAGAGTCTAACTATGGCTACACCTTC
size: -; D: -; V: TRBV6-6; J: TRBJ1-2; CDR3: CASSLQRTDNYGYTF; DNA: TGTGCCAGCAGCCTTCAACGGACAGATAACTATGGCTACACCTTC
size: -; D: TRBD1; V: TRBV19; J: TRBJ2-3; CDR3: CASSTRPGTGTPADTQYF; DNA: TGTGCCAGTAGTACGCGCCCCGGGACAGGGACCCCCGCGGATACGCAGTATTTT
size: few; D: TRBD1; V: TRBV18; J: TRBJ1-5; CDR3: CASSPTRGLDQPQHF; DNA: TGTGCCAGCTCACCCACCAGGGGGCTGGATCAGCCCCAGCATTTT
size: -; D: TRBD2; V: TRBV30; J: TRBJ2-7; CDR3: CAWSAGGTSGIKGYEQYF; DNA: TGTGCCTGGAGCGCCGGGGGGACTAGCGGAATAAAGGGCTACGAGCAGTACTTC
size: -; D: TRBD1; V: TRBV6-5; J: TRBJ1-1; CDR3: CASRTDRDEAFF; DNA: TGTGCCAGCAGAACGGACAGGGACGAAGCTTTCTTT
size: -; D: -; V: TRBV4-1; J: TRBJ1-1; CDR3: CASSQERAGVNTEAFF; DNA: TGCGCCAGCAGCCAAGAGAGGGCAGGGGTGAACACTGAAGCTTTCTTT
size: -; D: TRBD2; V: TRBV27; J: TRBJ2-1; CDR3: CASSSPTSGGASDEQFF; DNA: TGTGCCAGCAGTTCTCCGACTAGCGGGGGGGCCTCGGATGAGCAGTTCTTC
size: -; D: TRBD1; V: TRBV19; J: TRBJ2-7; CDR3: CASTGTGMFEQYF; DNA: TGTGCCAGCACCGGGACAGGGATGTTCGAGCAGTACTTC
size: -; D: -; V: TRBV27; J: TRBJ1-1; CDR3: CASSDIRSSEAFF; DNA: TGTGCCAGCAGCGATATCAGGTCCTCCGAAGCTTTCTTT
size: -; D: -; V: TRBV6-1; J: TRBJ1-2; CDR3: CASSEASGWIYGYTF; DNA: TGTGCCAGCAGTGAAGCGAGCGGGTGGATCTATGGCTACACCTTC
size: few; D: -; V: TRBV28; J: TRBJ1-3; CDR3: CASSPPRGGSGNTIYF; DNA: TGTGCCAGCAGCCCCCCGAGGGGGGGCTCAGGAAACACCATATATTTT
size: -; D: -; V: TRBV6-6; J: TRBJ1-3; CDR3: CASSYPAGADGNTIYF; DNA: TGTGCCAGCAGTTACCCGGCGGGGGCGGATGGAAACACCATATATTTT
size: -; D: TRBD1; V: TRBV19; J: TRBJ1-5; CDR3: CASRGQASNQPQHF; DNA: TGTGCCAGTAGGGGACAGGCGAGCAATCAGCCCCAGCATTTT
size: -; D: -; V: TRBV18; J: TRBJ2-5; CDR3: CASSPGLTETQYF; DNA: TGTGCCAGCTCACCGGGGCTTACCGAGACCCAGTACTTC
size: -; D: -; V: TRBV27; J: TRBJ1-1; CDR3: CASSLGQLTEAFF; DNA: TGTGCCAGCAGTTTGGGGCAGCTCACTGAAGCTTTCTTT
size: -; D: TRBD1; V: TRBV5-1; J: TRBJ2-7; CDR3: CASSLVSETGRNEQYF; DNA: TGCGCCAGCAGCTTGGTATCTGAGACAGGGCGCAACGAGCAGTACTTC
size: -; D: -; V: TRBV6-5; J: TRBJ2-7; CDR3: CASRDAQGSHEQYF; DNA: TGTGCCAGCAGGGACGCACAGGGTAGCCACGAGCAGTACTTC
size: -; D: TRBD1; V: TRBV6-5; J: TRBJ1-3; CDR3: CASSYSGQGGNTIYF; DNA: TGTGCCAGCAGTTACTCGGGACAGGGTGGCAACACCATATATTTT
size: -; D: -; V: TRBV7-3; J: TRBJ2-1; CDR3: CASSLTGGYNEQFF; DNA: TGTGCCAGCAGCTTAACAGGGGGCTACAATGAGCAGTTCTTC
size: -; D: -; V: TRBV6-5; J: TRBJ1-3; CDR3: CASSYQGSGNTIYF; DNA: TGTGCCAGCAGTTACCAGGGGTCCGGAAACACCATATATTTT
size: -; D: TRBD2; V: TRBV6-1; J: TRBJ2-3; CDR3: CASSGWTSESTDTQYF; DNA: TGTGCCAGCAGTGGTTGGACTAGCGAGTCGACAGATACGCAGTATTTT
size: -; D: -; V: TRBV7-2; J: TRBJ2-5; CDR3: CASSLDTGRRETQYF; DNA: TGTGCCAGCAGCTTAGATACAGGTCGAAGGGAGACCCAGTACTTC
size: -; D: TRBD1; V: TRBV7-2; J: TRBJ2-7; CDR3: CASSLVGTGISYEQYF; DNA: TGTGCCAGCAGCTTAGTAGGGACAGGGATCTCCTACGAGCAGTACTTC
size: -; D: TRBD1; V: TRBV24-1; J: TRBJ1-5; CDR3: CATSDNGQGWNQPQHF; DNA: TGTGCCACCAGTGATAACGGACAGGGGTGGAATCAGCCCCAGCATTTT
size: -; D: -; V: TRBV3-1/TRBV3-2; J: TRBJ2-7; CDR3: CASSHGQGEQYF; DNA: TGTGCCAGCAGCCACGGACAAGGTGAGCAGTACTTC
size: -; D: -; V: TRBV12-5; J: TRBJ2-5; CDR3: CASGLVPLSPRETQYF; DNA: TGTGCTAGTGGTTTGGTCCCCTTATCCCCCAGGGAGACCCAGTACTTC
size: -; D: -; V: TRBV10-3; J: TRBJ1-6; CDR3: CAIRPMEGPLHF; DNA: TGTGCCATCAGACCAATGGAGGGCCCCCTCCACTTT
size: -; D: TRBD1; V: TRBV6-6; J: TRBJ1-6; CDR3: CASSLNAGTGGGSPLHF; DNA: TGTGCCAGCAGTCTCAATGCCGGGACAGGGGGCGGATCACCCCTCCACTTT
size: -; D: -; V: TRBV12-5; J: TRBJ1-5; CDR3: CASGSGFDNQPQHF; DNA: TGTGCTAGTGGTTCAGGGTTTGACAATCAGCCCCAGCATTTT
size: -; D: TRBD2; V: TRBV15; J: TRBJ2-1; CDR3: CATSLLAGGRDEQFF; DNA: TGTGCCACCAGCCTACTAGCGGGGGGCAGGGATGAGCAGTTCTTC
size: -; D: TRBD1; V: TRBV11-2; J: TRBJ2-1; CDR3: CASSLDHRTGGNEQFF; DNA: TGTGCCAGCAGCTTAGATCACAGGACAGGAGGCAATGAGCAGTTCTTC
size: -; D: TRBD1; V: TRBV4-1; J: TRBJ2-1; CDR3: CASSHLPFRGRSYNEQFF; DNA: TGCGCCAGCAGCCACCTTCCCTTCAGGGGGCGATCCTACAATGAGCAGTTCTTC
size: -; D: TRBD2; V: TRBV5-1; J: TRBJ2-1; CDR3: CASSLRASGAYNEQFF; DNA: TGCGCCAGCAGCTTAAGGGCTAGCGGGGCGTACAATGAGCAGTTCTTC
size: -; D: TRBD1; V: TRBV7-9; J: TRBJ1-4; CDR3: CASRGQGTPDRYEKLFF; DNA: TGTGCCAGCAGAGGACAGGGAACCCCCGACCGTTATGAAAAACTGTTTTTT
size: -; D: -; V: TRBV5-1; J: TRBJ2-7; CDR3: CASSLEGGPPYEQYF; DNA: TGCGCCAGCAGCCTGGAAGGGGGTCCACCCTACGAGCAGTACTTC
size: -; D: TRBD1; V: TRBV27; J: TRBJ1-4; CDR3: CASSLYRGGEKLFF; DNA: TGTGCCAGCAGTTTGTACAGGGGTGGGGAAAAACTGTTTTTT
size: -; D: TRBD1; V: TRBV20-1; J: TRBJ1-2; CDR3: CSASNRDRGHGYTF; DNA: TGCAGTGCTAGTAACCGGGACAGGGGGCATGGCTACACCTTC
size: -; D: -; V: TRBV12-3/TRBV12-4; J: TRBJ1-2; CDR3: CASSLGRDYGYTF; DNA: TGTGCCAGCAGTTTAGGACGGGACTATGGCTACACCTTC
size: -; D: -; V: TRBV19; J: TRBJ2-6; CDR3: CATQGSGANVLTF; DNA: TGTGCCACTCAGGGTTCTGGGGCCAACGTCCTGACTTTC
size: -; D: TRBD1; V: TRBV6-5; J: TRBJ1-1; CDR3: CASSKFSDRGNEAFF; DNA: TGTGCCAGCAGTAAATTCTCGGACAGGGGGAATGAAGCTTTCTTT
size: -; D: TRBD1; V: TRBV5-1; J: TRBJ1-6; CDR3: CASSSGQGMGSPLHF; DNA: TGCGCCAGCAGCTCGGGACAGGGTATGGGTTCACCCCTCCACTTT
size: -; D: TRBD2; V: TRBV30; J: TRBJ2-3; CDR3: CAWSVLGGSTDTQYF; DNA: TGTGCCTGGAGTGTACTCGGGGGGAGCACAGATACGCAGTATTTT
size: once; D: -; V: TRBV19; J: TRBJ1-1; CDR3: CASSMEPLWYTEAFF; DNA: TGTGCCAGTAGTATGGAGCCCCTATGGTACACTGAAGCTTTCTTT